The rows below give T cell receptor beta chains drawn from one sample of a study of tumor and adjacent non-tumor tissue in lung cancer. TCRdb recomputed calls from the multiplex PCR reads with MiXCR, one row per CDR3 protein. The sample consists of 60,000 to 95,000 distinct CDR3 sequences, roughly 80% of them appearing once. Sequences were obtained from lung tumor tissue. These receptor sequences come from a woman in her forties or fifties with non-small cell lung cancer. Both conserved end residues are part of each CDR3. Fields, in order: CDR3 protein, CDR3 DNA, clone size, J gene, V gene, D gene. The D gene is left open where the match is weak. Clone size is stated in some rows and not others, as once, few, many or a class when expanded.

CDR3aa: CASRYTTEGYGYTF; CDR3nt: TGTGCCAGCAGGTATACGACAGAAGGCTATGGCTACACCTTC; abundance: medium-sized; j_gene: TRBJ1-2; v_gene: TRBV12-3/TRBV12-4; d_gene: .
CDR3aa: CVSSFGTGTDTQYF; CDR3nt: TGTGTCAGCAGCTTTGGGACTGGCACTGATACGCAGTATTTT; abundance: few; j_gene: TRBJ2-3; v_gene: TRBV11-2; d_gene: .
CDR3aa: CASSFPGLETDTQYF; CDR3nt: TGTGCCAGCAGCTTTCCGGGACTAGAGACAGATACGCAGTATTTT; abundance: many; j_gene: TRBJ2-3; v_gene: TRBV5-4; d_gene: TRBD2
CDR3aa: CASTRTRGGYTF; CDR3nt: TGTGCCAGCACCCGGACAAGGGGAGGCTACACATTC; abundance: once; j_gene: TRBJ1-2; v_gene: TRBV11-2; d_gene: .
CDR3aa: CSASPGLIDTEAFF; CDR3nt: TGTAGCGCCTCACCGGGGCTCATCGACACTGAAGCTTTCTTT; abundance: .; j_gene: TRBJ1-1; v_gene: TRBV29-1; d_gene: .
CDR3aa: CASRTSGSVTYEQYF; CDR3nt: TGTGCCAGCAGGACTAGCGGGAGTGTCACCTACGAGCAGTACTTC; abundance: .; j_gene: TRBJ2-7; v_gene: TRBV6-5; d_gene: TRBD2
CDR3aa: CASKFRTGVAQPQHF; CDR3nt: TGTGCCAGCAAGTTCCGAACAGGGGTGGCTCAGCCCCAGCATTTT; abundance: few; j_gene: TRBJ1-5; v_gene: TRBV2; d_gene: TRBD1
CDR3aa: CSAWDSSGNTIYF; CDR3nt: TGCAGTGCCTGGGACAGCTCTGGAAACACCATATATTTT; abundance: many; j_gene: TRBJ1-3; v_gene: TRBV20-1; d_gene: TRBD1
CDR3aa: CASSKDINTGELSF; CDR3nt: TGTGCCAGCAGCAAGGACATTAACACCGGGGAGCTGTCTTTT; abundance: .; j_gene: TRBJ2-2; v_gene: TRBV6-6; d_gene: .
CDR3aa: CASSEHWAGETQYF; CDR3nt: TGTGCCAGCAGTGAACATTGGGCGGGGGAGACCCAGTACTTC; abundance: many; j_gene: TRBJ2-5; v_gene: TRBV6-1; d_gene: .
CDR3aa: CASCYTGLGGGEQFF; CDR3nt: TGTGCCAGCTGTTATACGGGACTAGGGGGTGGTGAGCAGTTCTTC; abundance: .; j_gene: TRBJ2-1; v_gene: TRBV6-5; d_gene: TRBD2
CDR3aa: CASYPDRVSAGEPFF; CDR3nt: TGCGCCAGCTACCCGGACAGGGTATCTGCCGGGGAGCCGTTTTTT; abundance: .; j_gene: TRBJ2-2; v_gene: TRBV5-1; d_gene: TRBD1
CDR3aa: CTSNLVAGGQYEQYF; CDR3nt: TGTACCAGCAACTTAGTGGCGGGAGGCCAGTACGAGCAGTACTTC; abundance: once; j_gene: TRBJ2-7; v_gene: TRBV11-2; d_gene: TRBD2
CDR3aa: CASSRSVAPEETQYF; CDR3nt: TGTGCCAGCAGCCGCTCCGTAGCGCCAGAGGAGACCCAGTATTTC; abundance: once; j_gene: TRBJ2-5; v_gene: TRBV6-2/TRBV6-3; d_gene: .
CDR3aa: CASSQTRDYKNNGQFF; CDR3nt: TGTGCCAGCAGCCAAACTCGGGACTACAAAAACAATGGGCAGTTCTTC; abundance: .; j_gene: TRBJ2-1; v_gene: TRBV4-2; d_gene: TRBD2
CDR3aa: CASSLVGATEAFF; CDR3nt: TGCGCCAGCAGCTTGGTGGGGGCTACTGAAGCTTTCTTT; abundance: many; j_gene: TRBJ1-1; v_gene: TRBV5-1; d_gene: .
CDR3aa: CASSEGTSGYTDTQHF; CDR3nt: TGTGCCAGCAGTGAAGGAACTAGCGGCTACACAGATACGCAGCATTTT; abundance: .; j_gene: TRBJ1-5; v_gene: TRBV2; d_gene: .
CDR3aa: CASSQVPGSNQPPHF; CDR3nt: TGTGCCAGCAGCCAAGTCCCAGGGTCCAATCAGCCACCGCATTTT; abundance: .; j_gene: TRBJ1-5; v_gene: TRBV4-1; d_gene: .
CDR3aa: CASSLVRYPLPDTQYF; CDR3nt: TGTGCCAGCAGCCTGGTGCGTTACCCGCTTCCAGATACGCAGTATTTC; abundance: .; j_gene: TRBJ2-3; v_gene: TRBV11-2; d_gene: .
CDR3aa: CASRREGDTEAFF; CDR3nt: TGCGCCAGCAGGCGAGAGGGGGACACTGAAGCTTTCTTT; abundance: .; j_gene: TRBJ1-1; v_gene: TRBV4-1; d_gene: .
CDR3aa: CASSLWWSGEGAQETQCF; CDR3nt: TGTGCCAGCAGTTTATGGTGGTCTGGGGAGGGGGCCCAAGAGACCCAGTGCTTC; abundance: .; j_gene: TRBJ2-5; v_gene: TRBV28; d_gene: .
CDR3aa: CSVRLLSGGQETQYF; CDR3nt: TGCAGTGTTAGGTTACTATCGGGAGGCCAAGAGACCCAGTACTTC; abundance: .; j_gene: TRBJ2-5; v_gene: TRBV20-1; d_gene: TRBD2
CDR3aa: CASSLGTRERASHNEQFF; CDR3nt: TGCGCCAGCAGCCTCGGGACTAGAGAGAGGGCCTCCCACAATGAGCAGTTCTTC; abundance: .; j_gene: TRBJ2-1; v_gene: TRBV4-1; d_gene: TRBD2
CDR3aa: CTSSRQRGGTQYF; CDR3nt: TGTACCAGCTCCCGGCAGCGCGGGGGGACCCAGTACTTC; abundance: .; j_gene: TRBJ2-5; v_gene: TRBV2; d_gene: TRBD2